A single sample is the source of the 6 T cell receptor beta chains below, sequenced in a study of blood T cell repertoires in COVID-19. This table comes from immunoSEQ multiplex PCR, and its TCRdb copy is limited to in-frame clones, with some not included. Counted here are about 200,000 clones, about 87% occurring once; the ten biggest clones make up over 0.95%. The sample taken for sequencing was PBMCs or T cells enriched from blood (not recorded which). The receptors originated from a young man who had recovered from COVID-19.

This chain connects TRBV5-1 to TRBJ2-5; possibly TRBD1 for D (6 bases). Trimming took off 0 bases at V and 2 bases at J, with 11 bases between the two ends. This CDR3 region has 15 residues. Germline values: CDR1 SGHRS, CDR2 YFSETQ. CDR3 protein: CASSLGIQGQETQYF. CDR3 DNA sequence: TGCGCCAGCAGCTTGGGTATACAGGGACAAGAGACCCAGTACTTC.

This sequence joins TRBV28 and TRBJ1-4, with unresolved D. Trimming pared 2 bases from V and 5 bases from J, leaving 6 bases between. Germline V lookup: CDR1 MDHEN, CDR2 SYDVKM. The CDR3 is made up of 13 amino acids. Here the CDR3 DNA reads TGTGCCAGCAGTTTACCAGAAAATGAAAAACTGTTTTTT. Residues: CASSLPENEKLFF.

The chain's CDR3 is CASSLAAGGRANEQFF. The CDR3 DNA reads TGTGCCAGCAGCTTAGCAGCCGGGGGTAGGGCCAATGAGCAGTTCTTC. V is TRBV11-3 and J is TRBJ2-1; D perhaps matches TRBD2 (6 bases). V lost 1 base, J lost 6 bases, and 16 bases lay in between. CDR1 is SGHNT and CDR2 is YENEEA in the germline V gene. The CDR3 spans 16 residues. The full variable domain, its missing parts supplied by reference TRBV11-3 and TRBJ2-1, is EAGVVQSPRYKIIEKKQPVAFWCNPISGHNTLYWYLQNLGQGPELLIRYENEEAVDDSQLPKDRFSAERLKGVDSTLKIQPAELGDSAVYLCASSLAAGGRANEQFFGPGTRLTVL.

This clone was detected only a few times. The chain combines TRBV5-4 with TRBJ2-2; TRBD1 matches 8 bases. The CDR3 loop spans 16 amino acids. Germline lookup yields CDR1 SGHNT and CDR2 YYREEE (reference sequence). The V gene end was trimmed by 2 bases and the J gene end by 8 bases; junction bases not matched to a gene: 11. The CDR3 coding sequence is TGTGCCAGCAGCTTACAGGGGGTTCTATTCGGTGGGGAGCTGTTTTTT. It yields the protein CASSLQGVLFGGELFF.

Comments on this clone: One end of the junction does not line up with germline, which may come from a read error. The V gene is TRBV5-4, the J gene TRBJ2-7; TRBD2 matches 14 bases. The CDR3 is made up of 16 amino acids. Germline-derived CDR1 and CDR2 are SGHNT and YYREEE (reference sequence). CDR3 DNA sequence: TGTGCCAGCAGCTTGGCTGGGACTAGCGGGAGCGACCAGAACGACTTC. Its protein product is CASSLAGTSGSDQNDF.

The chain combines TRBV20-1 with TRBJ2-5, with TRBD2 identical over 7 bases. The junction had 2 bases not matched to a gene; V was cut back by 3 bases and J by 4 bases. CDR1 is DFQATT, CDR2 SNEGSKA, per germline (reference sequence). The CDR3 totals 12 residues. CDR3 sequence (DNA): TGCAGTGCTAGTTCGGGGGGAGAGACCCAGTACTTC. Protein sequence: CSASSGGETQYF.